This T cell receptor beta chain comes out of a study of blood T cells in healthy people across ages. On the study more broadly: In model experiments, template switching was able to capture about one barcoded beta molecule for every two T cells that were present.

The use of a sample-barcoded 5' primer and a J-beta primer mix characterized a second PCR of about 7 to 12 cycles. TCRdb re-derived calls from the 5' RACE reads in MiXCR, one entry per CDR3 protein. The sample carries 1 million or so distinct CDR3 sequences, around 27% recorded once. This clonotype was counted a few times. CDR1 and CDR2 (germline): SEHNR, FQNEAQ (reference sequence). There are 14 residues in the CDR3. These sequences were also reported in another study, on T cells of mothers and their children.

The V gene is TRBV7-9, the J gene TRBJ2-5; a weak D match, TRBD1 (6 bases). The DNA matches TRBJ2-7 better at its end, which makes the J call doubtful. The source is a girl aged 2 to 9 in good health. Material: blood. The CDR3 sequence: CASSDYHEGVEQYF. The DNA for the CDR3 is TGTGCCAGCAGCGACTATCACGAGGGGGTCGAGCAGTACTTC.